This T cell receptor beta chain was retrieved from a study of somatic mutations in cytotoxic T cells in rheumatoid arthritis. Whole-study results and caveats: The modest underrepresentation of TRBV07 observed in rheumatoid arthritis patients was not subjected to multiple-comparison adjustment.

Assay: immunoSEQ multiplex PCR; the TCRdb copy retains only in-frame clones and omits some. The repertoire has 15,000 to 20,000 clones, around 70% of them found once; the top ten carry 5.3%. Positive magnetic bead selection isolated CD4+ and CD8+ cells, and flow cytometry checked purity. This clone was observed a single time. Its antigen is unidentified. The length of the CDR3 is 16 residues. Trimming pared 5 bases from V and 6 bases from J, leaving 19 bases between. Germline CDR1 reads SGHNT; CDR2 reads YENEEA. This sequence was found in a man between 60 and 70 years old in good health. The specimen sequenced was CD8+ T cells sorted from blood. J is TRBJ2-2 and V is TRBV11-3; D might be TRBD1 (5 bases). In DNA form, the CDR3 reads TGTGCCAGCAGCCCCGAAAAGGGGTTTTCCCCCGGGGAGCTGTTTTTT. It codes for CASSPEKGFSPGELFF.